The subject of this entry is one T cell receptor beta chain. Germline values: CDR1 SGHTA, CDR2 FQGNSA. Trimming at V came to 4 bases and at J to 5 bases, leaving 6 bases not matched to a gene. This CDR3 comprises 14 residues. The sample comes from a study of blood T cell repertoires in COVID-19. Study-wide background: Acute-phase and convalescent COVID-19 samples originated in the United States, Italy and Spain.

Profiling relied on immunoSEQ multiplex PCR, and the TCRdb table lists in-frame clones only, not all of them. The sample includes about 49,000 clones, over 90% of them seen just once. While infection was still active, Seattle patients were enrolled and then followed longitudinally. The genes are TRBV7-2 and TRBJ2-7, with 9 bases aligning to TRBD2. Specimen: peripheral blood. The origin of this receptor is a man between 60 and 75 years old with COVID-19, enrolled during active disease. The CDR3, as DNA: TGTGCCAGCAGCTCATTAGCGGGGGACAACGAGCAGTACTTC. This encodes CASSSLAGDNEQYF. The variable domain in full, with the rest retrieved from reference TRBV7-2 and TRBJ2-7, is GAGVSQSPSNKVTEKGKDVELRCDPISGHTALYWYRQSLGQGLEFLIYFQGNSAPDKSGLPSDRFSAERTGGSVSTLTIQRTQQEDSAVYLCASSSLAGDNEQYFGPGTRLTVT.